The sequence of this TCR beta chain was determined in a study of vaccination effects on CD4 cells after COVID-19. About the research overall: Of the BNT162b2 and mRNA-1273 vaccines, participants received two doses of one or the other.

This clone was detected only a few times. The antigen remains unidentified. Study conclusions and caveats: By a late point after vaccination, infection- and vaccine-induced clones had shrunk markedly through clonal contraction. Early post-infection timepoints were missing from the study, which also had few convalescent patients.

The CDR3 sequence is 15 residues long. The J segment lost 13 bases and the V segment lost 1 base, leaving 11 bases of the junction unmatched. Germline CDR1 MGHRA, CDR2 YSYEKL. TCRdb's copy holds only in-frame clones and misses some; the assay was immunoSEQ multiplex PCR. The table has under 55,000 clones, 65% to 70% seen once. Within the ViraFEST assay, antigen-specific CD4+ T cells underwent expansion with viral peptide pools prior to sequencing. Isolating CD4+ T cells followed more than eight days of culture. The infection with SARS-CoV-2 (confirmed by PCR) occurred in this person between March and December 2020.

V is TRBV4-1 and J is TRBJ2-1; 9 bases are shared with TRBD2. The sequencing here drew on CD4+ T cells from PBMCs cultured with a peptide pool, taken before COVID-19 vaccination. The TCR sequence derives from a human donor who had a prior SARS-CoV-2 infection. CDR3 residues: CASSQGNSGGAQQFF. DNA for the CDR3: TGCGCCAGCAGCCAAGGAAATAGCGGGGGCGCACAACAGTTCTTC.